The present T cell receptor beta chain was sequenced within a study of breast tumors, draining lymph nodes, adjacent tissues. Broader study findings: Luminal-like breast cancer showed significantly higher tumor–nontumor repertoire similarity than basal-like. Tumor repertoires ranked between lymph nodes and nontumor tissue in diversity, with V and J gene preferences. The data were judged consistent with most tumor T cells coming from lymph node and expanding in tumor.

TCRdb redid the calling of the multiplex PCR reads with MiXCR, one entry per CDR3 protein. This sample has fewer than 150,000 distinct CDR3 sequences, with about 20% found just once. There are many counts of this clonotype. The antigen is unknown. Compared with germline, one end of the junction differs, possibly owing to a read error. Axillary draining lymph nodes of breast cancer patients supplied the node samples. The origin of this receptor is a female donor with breast cancer. Some clones in this sample may be carry-over from other donors' samples. Specimen: axillary lymph node tissue.

CDR3 DNA: TGCAGTGCTAGAGATAAGGGTAGCGGAATCCCTCGTATCTTC. Translation gives CSARDKGSGIPRIF. The V call is TRBV20-1, the J call TRBJ2-1; TRBD2 is a possible D gene (6 bases). Germline V gene sequence: CDR1 DFQATT, CDR2 SNEGSKA (reference sequence). This CDR3 comprises 14 residues.